The 15 T cell receptor beta chains in this list originate from one sample, sequenced in a study of human T cells and chemical hapten exposure. The time point: patch test 2, 6 weeks after DPC sensitization. Treatment of the sample: therapeutic diphenylcyclopropenone sensitization with weekly scalp DPC. TCRdb re-analysed the RACE reads in MiXCR, keeping a single row per CDR3 protein. The sample has just over 350,000 distinct CDR3 sequences, over 6% seen once; the top ten hold about 5.4%. The sequences come from whole blood, collected in connection with sensitization to the hapten diphenylcyclopropenone (DPC). Receptors originate from a woman younger than 35 with alopecia areata. Some clones in this sample may be carry-over from other donors' samples.

The CDR3 nucleotides are TGCAGTGCGAGCCCGACAGACGGGTCGTGGGACCTAGCCAAAAACATTCAGTACTTC. Amino acid sequence: CSASPTDGSWDLAKNIQYF. This chain joins TRBV20-1 and TRBJ2-4; D assignment may be TRBD1 or TRBD2 (5 bases each). V dropped 6 bases and J dropped 0 bases, with 27 bases sitting between them. The CDR3 extends over 19 amino acids. The V gene's germline CDR1 is DFQATT and CDR2 SNEGSKA (reference sequence).

This clonotype was detected only a few times. The J gene is TRBJ2-4, the V gene TRBV28; D perhaps matches TRBD2 (6 bases). The V gene's germline CDR1 is MDHEN and CDR2 SYDVKM. With 1 base removed from V and 5 bases from J, the gap between germline ends came to 18 bases. The CDR3 runs 17 residues. CDR3 bases: TGTGCCAGCAGTTTATTAAGCTTTTTAGGGGAGGAAAACATTCAGTACTTC. Translated, it gives CASSLLSFLGEENIQYF.

This clonotype has more than one count but fewer than ten. V is TRBV4-1 and J is TRBJ2-3; 10 bases match TRBD1. The CDR3 is 12 residues long. The germline V gene has CDR1 MGHRA and CDR2 YSYEKL. J lost 4 bases, V lost 11 bases, and 3 bases had no gene match. CDR3 region: CARGQGADTQYF. DNA for the CDR3: TGCGCCCGAGGACAGGGGGCAGATACGCAGTATTTT.

The chain has TRBV11-1 and TRBJ2-1; 13 nucleotides align to TRBD2. Germline CDR1 is SGHAT and CDR2 is FQDESV (reference sequence). V dropped 5 bases and J dropped 5; count of bases not matched to a gene: 12. The CDR3 sequence is 18 residues long. The CDR3 spells CASSHGLAGVTFNNEQFF. DNA of the CDR3: TGTGCCAGCAGCCACGGACTAGCGGGAGTGACTTTTAACAATGAGCAGTTCTTC.

This clonotype showed up many times. The J gene is TRBJ1-1, the V gene TRBV6-5; TRBD1 is a possible D gene (6 bases). Germline CDR1 reads MNHEY; CDR2 reads SVGAGI. The CDR3 is made up of 12 amino acids. Trimming took off 10 bases at V and 1 base at J, with 10 bases between the two ends. The CDR3, as DNA: TGTGCCATCGGACAGCCGAACACTGAAGCTTTCTTT. It specifies CAIGQPNTEAFF.

A few counts support this clonotype. The CDR3 sequence: CASSPGNPANEQFF. The CDR3 DNA reads TGTGCCAGCAGCCCGGGGAACCCGGCTAATGAGCAGTTCTTC. V is TRBV14 and J is TRBJ2-1; D perhaps matches TRBD2 (5 bases). The V gene lost 4 bases and the J gene lost 7 bases, with 14 bases spanning the gap. CDR1 is SGHDN, CDR2 FVKESK, per germline. The CDR3 sequence is 14 residues long.

This clonotype was counted many times. The chain joins TRBV2 to TRBJ1-1; 7 bases line up with TRBD1. Trimming removed 5 bases from V and 3 bases from J; junction bases left unmatched: 6. The CDR3 has 14 residues. The germline CDR1 and CDR2 sequences are SNHLY and FYNNEI. The DNA for the CDR3 is TGTGCCAGCAGTCCACTAACAGGGGACACTGAAGCTTTCTTT. This gives the protein CASSPLTGDTEAFF.

This clonotype was recorded a few times. The V and J genes are TRBV6-1 and TRBJ2-4, with no clear D. V was cut by 7 bases and J by 6 bases, with 16 bases left in between. This CDR3 region has 14 residues. Germline assignment: CDR1 MNHNS and CDR2 SASEGT. The CDR3 spells CASTSPEQGNIQYF. CDR3 nucleotides: TGTGCCAGCACCTCTCCCGAACAAGGAAACATTCAGTACTTC.

This clonotype has a count of ten or more. The V gene is TRBV3-1, the J gene TRBJ1-1, with TRBD1 matching 7 bases. This CDR3 is 15 amino acids long. The J segment lost 10 bases and the V segment lost 4 bases, leaving 15 bases of the junction unmatched. Germline assignment: CDR1 LGHDT and CDR2 YNNKEL (reference sequence). In nucleotides, the CDR3 is TGTGCCAGCAGCCCCAGGGGGGTCCCAGGCACCGGAGCTTTCTTT. It codes for CASSPRGVPGTGAFF.

The chain is built from TRBV5-6 and TRBJ1-1, with 7 bases that match TRBD1. CDR3 size: 16 residues. V trimming: 2 bases; J trimming: 1 base; junction bases outside the gene matches: 8. The germline CDR1 and CDR2 sequences are SGHDT and YYEEEE. The CDR3 DNA reads as TGTGCCAGCAGCTTTGGTACAGGGGCGGGGAACACTGAAGCTTTCTTT. As protein: CASSFGTGAGNTEAFF.

This clonotype was seen more than once but under ten times. The chain carries TRBV7-2 and TRBJ1-5; 7 positions match TRBD1. The CDR3 runs to 15 residues. Trimming removed 3 bases from V and 4 bases from J; junction bases left unmatched: 6. The V gene's germline CDR1 is SGHTA and CDR2 FQGNSA. The CDR3 spells CASSLRAGGNQPQHF. The CDR3 DNA reads as TGTGCCAGCAGCTTGCGGGCAGGGGGAAATCAGCCCCAGCATTTT.

The rearrangement joins TRBV2 to TRBJ2-3, with unresolved D. This CDR3 is 16 amino acids long. Between the trimmed V and J ends, which lost 2 bases and 6 bases, there was a span of 18 bases. Germline lookup yields CDR1 SNHLY and CDR2 FYNNEI. The CDR3 DNA follows: TGTGCCAGCAGTGAATCGGAACTTTGGAGAAAGGATACGCAGTATTTT. It yields the protein CASSESELWRKDTQYF. Using reference TRBV2 and TRBJ2-3 for the parts outside the CDR3, the full variable domain is EPEVTQTPSHQVTQMGQEVILRCVPISNHLYFYWYRQILGQKVEFLVSFYNNEISEKSEIFDDQFSVERPDGSNFTLKIRSTKLEDSAMYFCASSESELWRKDTQYFGPGTRLTVL.

This clonotype was detected ten times or more. V gene TRBV3-1 combines with J gene TRBJ1-2, with D perhaps TRBD1 (6 bases). This CDR3 contains 16 residues. V was shortened by 2 bases and J by 1 base, with 14 bases between the two germline ends. Germline V lookup: CDR1 LGHDT, CDR2 YNNKEL (reference sequence). This CDR3 reads CASSQRSGVYNYGYTF. The CDR3 coding sequence is TGTGCCAGCAGCCAACGATCAGGGGTTTATAACTATGGCTACACCTTC. Together with reference TRBV3-1 and TRBJ1-2, the CDR3 gives the full variable domain: DTAVSQTPKYLVTQMGNDKSIKCEQNLGHDTMYWYKQDSKKFLKIMFSYNNKELIINETVPNRFSPKSPDKAHLNLHINSLELGDSAVYFCASSQRSGVYNYGYTFGSGTRLTVV.

This clonotype was observed a few times. V is TRBV18 and J is TRBJ2-2, with 9 bases fitting TRBD2. V lost 1 base and J lost 3; bases outside the gene matches: 0. Germline V lookup: CDR1 KGHSH, CDR2 LQKENI. The CDR3 spans 15 residues. CDR3 amino acids: CASSPRLADTGELFF. DNA for the CDR3: TGTGCCAGCTCACCACGACTAGCGGACACCGGGGAGCTGTTTTTT.

The chain recombines TRBV12-3 or TRBV12-4 with TRBJ2-7; 8 bases map to TRBD2. Trimming took 3 bases from V and 2 from J; bases not matched to a gene: 3. The CDR3 has 14 residues. CDR3 sequence reads: CASSFRGGTYEQYF. CDR3 in DNA: TGTGCCAGCAGTTTTCGGGGGGGCACCTACGAGCAGTACTTC.